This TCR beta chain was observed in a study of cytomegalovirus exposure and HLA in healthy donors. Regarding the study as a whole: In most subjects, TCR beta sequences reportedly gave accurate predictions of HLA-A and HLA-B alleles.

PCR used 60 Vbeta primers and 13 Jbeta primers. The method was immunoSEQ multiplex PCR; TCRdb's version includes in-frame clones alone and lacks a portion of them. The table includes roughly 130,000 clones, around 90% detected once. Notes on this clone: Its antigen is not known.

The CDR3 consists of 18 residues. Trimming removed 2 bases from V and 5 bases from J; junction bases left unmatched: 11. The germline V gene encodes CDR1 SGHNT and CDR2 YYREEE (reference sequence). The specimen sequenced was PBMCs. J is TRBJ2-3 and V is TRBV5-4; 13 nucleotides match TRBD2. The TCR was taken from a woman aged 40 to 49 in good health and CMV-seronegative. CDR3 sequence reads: CASSLTWTSGSGGDTQYF. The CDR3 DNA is TGTGCCAGCAGCTTAACTTGGACTAGCGGGAGCGGGGGAGATACGCAGTATTTT.